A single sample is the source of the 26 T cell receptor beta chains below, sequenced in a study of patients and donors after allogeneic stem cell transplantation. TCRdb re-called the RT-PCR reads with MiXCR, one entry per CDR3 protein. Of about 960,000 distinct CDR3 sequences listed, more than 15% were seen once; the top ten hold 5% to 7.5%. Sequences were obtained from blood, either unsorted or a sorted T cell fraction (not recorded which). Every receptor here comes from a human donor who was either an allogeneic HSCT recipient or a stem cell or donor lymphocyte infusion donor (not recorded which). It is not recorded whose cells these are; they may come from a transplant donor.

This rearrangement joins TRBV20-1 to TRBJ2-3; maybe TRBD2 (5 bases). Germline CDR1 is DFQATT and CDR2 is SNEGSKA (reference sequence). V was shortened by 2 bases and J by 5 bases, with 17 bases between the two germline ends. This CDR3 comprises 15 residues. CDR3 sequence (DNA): TGCAGTGCTAGATTATTCCGGGGAATTCAAGATACGCAGTATTTT. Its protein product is CSARLFRGIQDTQYF.

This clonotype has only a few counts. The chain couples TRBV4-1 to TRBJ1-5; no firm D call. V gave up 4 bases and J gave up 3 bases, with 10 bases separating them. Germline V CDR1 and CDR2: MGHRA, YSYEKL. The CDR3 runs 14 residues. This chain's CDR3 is CASSPTEPNQPQHF. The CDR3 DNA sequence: TGCGCCAGCAGCCCCACGGAGCCCAATCAGCCCCAGCATTTT.

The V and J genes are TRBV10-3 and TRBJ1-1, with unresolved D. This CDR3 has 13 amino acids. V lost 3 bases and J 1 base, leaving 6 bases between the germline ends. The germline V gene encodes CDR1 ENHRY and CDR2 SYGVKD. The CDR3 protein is CAISDGGNTEAFF. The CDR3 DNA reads TGTGCCATCAGTGATGGAGGGAACACTGAAGCTTTCTTT.

The CDR3, as DNA: TGCGCCAGCAGTGGCAGCCTAAACTATGGCTACACCTTC. Translated, it gives CASSGSLNYGYTF. The genes are TRBV5-1 and TRBJ1-2; D not certain. The V gene's germline CDR1 is SGHRS and CDR2 YFSETQ. This CDR3 spans 13 amino acids. Deletions cut 5 bases from V and 2 bases from J, with 10 bases between. The full variable domain, completed using reference TRBV5-1 and TRBJ1-2, is KAGVTQTPRYLIKTRGQQVTLSCSPISGHRSVSWYQQTPGQGLQFLFEYFSETQRNKGNFPGRFSGRQFSNSRSEMNVSTLELGDSALYLCASSGSLNYGYTFGSGTRLTVV.

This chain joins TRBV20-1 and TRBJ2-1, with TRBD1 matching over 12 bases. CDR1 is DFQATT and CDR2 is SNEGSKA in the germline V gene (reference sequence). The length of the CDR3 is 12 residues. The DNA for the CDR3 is TGCGCCCCGGGACAGGGGGCAAATGAGCAGTTCTTC. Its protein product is CAPGQGANEQFF.

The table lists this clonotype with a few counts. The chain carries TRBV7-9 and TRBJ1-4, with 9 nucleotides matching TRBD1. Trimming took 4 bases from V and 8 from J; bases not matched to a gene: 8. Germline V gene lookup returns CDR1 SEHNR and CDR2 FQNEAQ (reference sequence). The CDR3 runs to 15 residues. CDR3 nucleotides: TGTGCCAGCAGCTCGGACAGGGGTCCCTCCGAAAAACTGTTTTTT. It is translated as CASSSDRGPSEKLFF.

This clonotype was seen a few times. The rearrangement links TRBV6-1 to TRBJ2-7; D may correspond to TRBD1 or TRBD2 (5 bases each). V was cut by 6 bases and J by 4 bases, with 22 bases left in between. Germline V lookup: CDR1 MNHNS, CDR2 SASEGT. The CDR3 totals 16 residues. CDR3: CASSLVMGPAMYEQYF. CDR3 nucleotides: TGTGCCAGCAGCTTGGTTATGGGACCAGCGATGTACGAGCAGTACTTC.

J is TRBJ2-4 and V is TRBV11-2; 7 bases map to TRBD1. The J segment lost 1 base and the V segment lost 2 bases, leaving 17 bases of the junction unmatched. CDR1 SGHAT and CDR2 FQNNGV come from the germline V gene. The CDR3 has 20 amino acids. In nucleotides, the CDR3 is TGTGCCAGCAGCTTACGGGACAGCGCTAAAGGGGGTATCGCCAAAAACATTCAGTACTTC. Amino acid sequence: CASSLRDSAKGGIAKNIQYF.

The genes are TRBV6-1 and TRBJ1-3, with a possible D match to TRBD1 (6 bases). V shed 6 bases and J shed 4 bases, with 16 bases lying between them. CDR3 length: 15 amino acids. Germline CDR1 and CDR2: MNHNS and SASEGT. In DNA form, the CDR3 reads TGTGCCAGCAGCAACGGACAGTTGTGGGGAAACACCATATATTTT. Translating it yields CASSNGQLWGNTIYF.

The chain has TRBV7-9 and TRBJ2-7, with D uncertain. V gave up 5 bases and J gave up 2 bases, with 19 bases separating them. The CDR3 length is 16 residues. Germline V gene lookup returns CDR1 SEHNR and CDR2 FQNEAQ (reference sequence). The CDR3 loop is CASSPHWQVDTYEQYF. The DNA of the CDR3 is TGTGCCAGCAGCCCCCATTGGCAAGTAGATACCTACGAGCAGTACTTC.

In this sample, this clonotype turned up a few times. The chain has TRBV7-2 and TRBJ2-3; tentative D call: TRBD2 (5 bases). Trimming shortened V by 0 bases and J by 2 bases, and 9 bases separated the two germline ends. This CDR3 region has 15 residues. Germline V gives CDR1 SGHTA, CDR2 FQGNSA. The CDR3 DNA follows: TGTGCCAGCAGCTTAGCGGTCCGGGACACAGATACGCAGTATTTT. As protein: CASSLAVRDTDTQYF.

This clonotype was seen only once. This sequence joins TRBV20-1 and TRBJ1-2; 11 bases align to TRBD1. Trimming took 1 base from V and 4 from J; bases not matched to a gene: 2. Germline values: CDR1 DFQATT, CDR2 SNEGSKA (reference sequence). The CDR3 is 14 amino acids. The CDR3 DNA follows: TGCAGTGCTAGAGGGGACAGGGGGGTCTATGGCTACACCTTC. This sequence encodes CSARGDRGVYGYTF.

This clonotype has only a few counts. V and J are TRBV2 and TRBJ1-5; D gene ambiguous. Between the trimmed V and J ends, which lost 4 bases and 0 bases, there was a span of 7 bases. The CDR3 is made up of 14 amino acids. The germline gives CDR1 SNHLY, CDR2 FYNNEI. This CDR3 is CASSGIYSNQPQHF. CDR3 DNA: TGTGCCAGCAGTGGCATATATAGCAATCAGCCCCAGCATTTT.

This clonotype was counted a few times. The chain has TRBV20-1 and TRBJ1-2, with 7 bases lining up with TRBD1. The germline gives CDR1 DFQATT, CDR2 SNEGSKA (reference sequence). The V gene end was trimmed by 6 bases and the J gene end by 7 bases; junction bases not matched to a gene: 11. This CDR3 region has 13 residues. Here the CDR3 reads CSALLTGVPGYTF. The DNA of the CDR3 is TGCAGTGCCCTATTAACAGGGGTTCCTGGCTACACCTTC.

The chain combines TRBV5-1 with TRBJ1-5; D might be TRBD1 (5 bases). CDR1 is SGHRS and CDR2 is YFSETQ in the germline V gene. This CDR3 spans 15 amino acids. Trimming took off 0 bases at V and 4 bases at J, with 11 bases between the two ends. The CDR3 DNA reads TGCGCCAGCAGCTTGGGACGGGGGATAAATCAGCCCCAGCATTTT. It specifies CASSLGRGINQPQHF.

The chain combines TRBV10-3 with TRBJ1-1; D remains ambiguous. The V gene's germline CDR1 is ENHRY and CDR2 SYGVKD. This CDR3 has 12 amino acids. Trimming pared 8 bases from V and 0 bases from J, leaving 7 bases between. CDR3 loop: CAISGLNTEAFF. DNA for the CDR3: TGTGCCATCTCCGGGTTGAACACTGAAGCTTTCTTT.

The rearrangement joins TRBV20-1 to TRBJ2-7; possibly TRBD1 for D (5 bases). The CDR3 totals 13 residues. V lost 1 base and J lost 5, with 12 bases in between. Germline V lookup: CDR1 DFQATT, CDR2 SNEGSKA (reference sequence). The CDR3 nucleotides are TGCAGTGCTAGAGGGGCAGGGTGGCACGAGCAGTACTTC. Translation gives CSARGAGWHEQYF.

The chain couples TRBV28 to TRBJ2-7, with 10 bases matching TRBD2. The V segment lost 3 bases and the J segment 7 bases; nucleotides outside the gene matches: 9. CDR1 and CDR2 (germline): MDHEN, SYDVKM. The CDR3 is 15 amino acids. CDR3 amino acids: CASSLEREGRREQYF. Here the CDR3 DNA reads TGTGCCAGCAGTTTGGAGCGGGAGGGCCGTAGGGAGCAGTACTTC. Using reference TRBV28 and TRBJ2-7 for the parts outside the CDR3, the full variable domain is DVKVTQSSRYLVKRTGEKVFLECVQDMDHENMFWYRQDPGLGLRLIYFSYDVKMKEKGDIPEGYSVSREKKERFSLILESASTNQTSMYLCASSLEREGRREQYFGPGTRLTVT.

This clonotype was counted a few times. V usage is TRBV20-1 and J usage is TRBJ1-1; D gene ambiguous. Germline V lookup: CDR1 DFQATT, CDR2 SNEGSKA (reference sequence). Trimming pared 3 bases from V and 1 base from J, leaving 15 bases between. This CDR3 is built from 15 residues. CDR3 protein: CSARAANRSNTEAFF. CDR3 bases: TGCAGTGCTAGGGCAGCCAACCGCTCGAACACTGAAGCTTTCTTT.

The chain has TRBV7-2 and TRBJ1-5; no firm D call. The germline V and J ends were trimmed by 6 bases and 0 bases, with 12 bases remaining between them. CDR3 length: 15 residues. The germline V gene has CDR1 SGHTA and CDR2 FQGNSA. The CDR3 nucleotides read TGTGCCAGCAGTCCCGGGCTGTATAGCAATCAGCCCCAGCATTTT. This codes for CASSPGLYSNQPQHF.

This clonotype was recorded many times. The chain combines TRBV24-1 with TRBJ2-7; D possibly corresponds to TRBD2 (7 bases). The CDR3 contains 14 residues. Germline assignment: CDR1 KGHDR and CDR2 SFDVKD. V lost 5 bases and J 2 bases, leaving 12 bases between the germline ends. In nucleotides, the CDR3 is TGTGCCACCAGTGGCCGGGGGGCCACCTACGAGCAGTACTTC. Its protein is CATSGRGATYEQYF.

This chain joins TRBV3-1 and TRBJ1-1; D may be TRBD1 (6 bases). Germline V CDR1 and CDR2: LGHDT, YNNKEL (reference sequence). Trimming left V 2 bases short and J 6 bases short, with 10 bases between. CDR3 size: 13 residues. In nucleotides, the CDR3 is TGTGCCAGCAGCCAAATACAGGGTGCTGAAGCTTTCTTT. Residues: CASSQIQGAEAFF.

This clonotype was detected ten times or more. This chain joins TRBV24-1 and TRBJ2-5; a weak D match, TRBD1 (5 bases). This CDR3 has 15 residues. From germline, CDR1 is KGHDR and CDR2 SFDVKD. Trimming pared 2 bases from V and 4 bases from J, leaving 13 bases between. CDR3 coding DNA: TGTGCCACCAGTGATTACGGACAATGGGGAGAGACCCAGTACTTC. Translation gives CATSDYGQWGETQYF.

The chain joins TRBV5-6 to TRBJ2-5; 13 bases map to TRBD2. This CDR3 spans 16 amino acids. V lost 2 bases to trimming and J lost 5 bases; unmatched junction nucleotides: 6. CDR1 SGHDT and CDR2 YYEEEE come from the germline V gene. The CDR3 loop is CASSFPGLAGWETQYF. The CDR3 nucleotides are TGTGCCAGCAGCTTCCCGGGACTAGCGGGATGGGAGACCCAGTACTTC.

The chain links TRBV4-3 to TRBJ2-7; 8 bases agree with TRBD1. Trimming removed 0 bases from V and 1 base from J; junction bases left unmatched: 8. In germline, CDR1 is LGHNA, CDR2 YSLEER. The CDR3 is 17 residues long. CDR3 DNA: TGCGCCAGCAGCCAAGATACCCTGGGACAGGAATCCTACGAGCAGTACTTC. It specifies CASSQDTLGQESYEQYF.

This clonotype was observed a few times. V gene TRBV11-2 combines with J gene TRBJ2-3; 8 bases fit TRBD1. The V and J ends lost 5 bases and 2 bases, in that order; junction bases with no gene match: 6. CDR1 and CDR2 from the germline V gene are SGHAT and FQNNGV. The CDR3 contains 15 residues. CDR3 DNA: TGTGCCAGCAGCGAGGGACAGGCCCCCACAGATACGCAGTATTTT. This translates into CASSEGQAPTDTQYF. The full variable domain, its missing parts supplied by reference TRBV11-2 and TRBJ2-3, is EAGVAQSPRYKIIEKRQSVAFWCNPISGHATLYWYQQILGQGPKLLIQFQNNGVVDDSQLPKDRFSAERLKGVDSTLKIQPAKLEDSAVYLCASSEGQAPTDTQYFGPGTRLTVL.